The 30 T cell receptor beta chains below were found in one sample sequenced in a study of beta chain features in type 1 diabetes. The investigators reverse transcribed all of the isolated RNA, so they sequenced expressed TCRB transcripts. The protocol was immunoSEQ multiplex PCR, while the TCRdb copy is restricted to in-frame clones and leaves out a portion. The table lists almost 350,000 clones, roughly 21% of them singletons, with about 0.045% in the top ten. The source material was naive CD4+ T cells from blood. Receptors were obtained from a woman under 30 in good health.

The V call is TRBV7-9, the J call TRBJ2-7; 11 nucleotides line up with TRBD1. Germline CDR1 is SEHNR and CDR2 is FQNEAQ (reference sequence). J gave up 4 bases and V 1 base, and 6 bases lay outside the gene matches. This CDR3 is built from 16 residues. The CDR3 nucleotides are TGTGCCAGCAGCTTAGTTTCCGGACAGGGGGCTTACGAGCAGTACTTC. As protein: CASSLVSGQGAYEQYF.

This clone was counted only a few times. V and J are TRBV7-2 and TRBJ2-2, with D tentatively TRBD2 (5 bases). Germline CDR1 reads SGHTA; CDR2 reads FQGNSA. Trimming shortened V by 4 bases and J by 5 bases, and 14 bases separated the two germline ends. The CDR3 length is 15 residues. The CDR3 spells CASSSSVGVTGELFF. The DNA for the CDR3 is TGTGCCAGCAGCTCAAGCGTCGGGGTTACCGGGGAGCTGTTTTTT.

The chain recombines TRBV6-5 with TRBJ1-1; D is unresolved. CDR3 length: 11 residues. Trimming took 8 bases from V and 4 from J, leaving 8 bases between them. The germline V gene encodes CDR1 MNHEY and CDR2 SVGAGI. The CDR3 sequence: CASWSGTEAFF. The CDR3, as DNA: TGTGCCAGCTGGTCGGGCACTGAAGCTTTCTTT.

Comment on this clone: The sample contains more than one DNA sequence encoding this CDR3. The rearrangement uses TRBV5-1 and TRBJ1-2; weak D call: TRBD1 (5 bases). CDR3 length: 13 amino acids. The germline gives CDR1 SGHRS, CDR2 YFSETQ. V lost 0 bases, J lost 2 bases, and 5 bases lay in between. The CDR3 sequence: CASSLDRNYGYTF. DNA for the CDR3: TGCGCCAGCAGCTTGGACAGGAACTATGGCTACACCTTC.

In this sample, this clone turned up a few times. This sequence joins TRBV29-1 and TRBJ1-4; TRBD1 is a possible D gene (6 bases). Trimming shortened V by 3 bases and J by 13 bases, and 12 bases separated the two germline ends. The V gene's germline CDR1 is SQVTM and CDR2 ANQGSEA. CDR3 length equals 11 residues. The CDR3 here is CSVDRGEALFF. In nucleotides, the CDR3 is TGCAGCGTTGACAGGGGCGAGGCACTGTTTTTT.

This chain links TRBV18 with TRBJ1-5; D ambiguous. Germline V gene data show CDR1 as KGHSH and CDR2 as LQKENI. This CDR3 is built from 13 residues. Trimming cost V 3 bases and J 0 bases, with 3 bases left between them. The DNA of the CDR3 is TGTGCCAGCTCACCCCATAGCAATCAGCCCCAGCATTTT. The encoded protein is CASSPHSNQPQHF.

This clone was observed a few times. This rearrangement joins TRBV6-1 to TRBJ1-3; D perhaps matches TRBD1 (5 bases). The germline V gene has CDR1 MNHNS and CDR2 SASEGT. Trimming left V 2 bases short and J 7 bases short, with 12 bases between. The CDR3 consists of 14 residues. The CDR3 DNA sequence: TGTGCCAGCAGTGAATTGGACAATCGGAACACCATATATTTT. Protein: CASSELDNRNTIYF.

The J gene is TRBJ2-2, the V gene TRBV2; the match to TRBD2 covers 10 bases. The J segment lost 1 base and the V segment lost 8 bases, leaving 7 bases of the junction unmatched. Germline V gene sequence: CDR1 SNHLY, CDR2 FYNNEI. This CDR3 spans 16 amino acids. CDR3 DNA sequence: TGTGCCAGCGGTCTAGCGGGGGTCGTGAACACCGGGGAGCTGTTTTTT. Amino acid sequence: CASGLAGVVNTGELFF.

As regards this clone: Germline is not matched at one junction end, which may reflect a read error. This sequence joins TRBV7-7 and TRBJ2-3, with 12 bases aligning to TRBD2. This CDR3 is 14 amino acids long. Germline lookup yields CDR1 SSHAT and CDR2 FNYEAQ (reference sequence). DNA of the CDR3: TGTGCTAGCACAGGGACTAGCGGGACAGATACGCAGTATTTT. Translation gives CASTGTSGTDTQYF.

This clone showed up just a few times. The chain employs TRBV18 and TRBJ2-7; 12 nucleotides agree with TRBD2. The CDR3 sequence is 14 residues long. Losses at the gene ends were 2 bases for V and 6 bases for J; bases not matched to a gene: 2. Germline CDR1 reads KGHSH; CDR2 reads LQKENI. Here the CDR3 reads CASSPATSGSEQYF. The DNA of the CDR3 is TGTGCCAGCTCACCAGCGACTAGCGGGAGCGAGCAGTACTTC.

The gene calls are TRBV5-1 and TRBJ2-7; no clear D gene. The V gene's germline CDR1 is SGHRS and CDR2 YFSETQ. The CDR3 has 14 residues. V lost 1 base to trimming and J lost 2 bases, with 10 bases between them. CDR3 sequence: CASSLQEPTYEQYF. The CDR3 DNA reads as TGCGCCAGCAGCTTGCAAGAGCCAACCTACGAGCAGTACTTC.

The chain carries TRBV18 and TRBJ1-1, with 9 positions matching TRBD1. The CDR3 has 17 residues. V was pared by 0 bases and J by 4 bases, with 9 bases of the junction left unmatched. Germline V gene sequence: CDR1 KGHSH, CDR2 LQKENI. Here the CDR3 reads CASSPPYTGGATTEAFF. The CDR3 DNA follows: TGTGCCAGCTCACCACCGTACACAGGGGGCGCGACCACTGAAGCTTTCTTT.

This clone was found a few times. J is TRBJ2-7 and V is TRBV4-3; a possible D gene is TRBD1 (6 bases). CDR1 LGHNA and CDR2 YSLEER come from the germline V gene. Trimming removed 3 bases from V and 1 base from J, with 16 bases in between. This CDR3 has 16 residues. DNA of the CDR3: TGCGCCAGCAGCCACTCGCGACAGGTGGATTCCTACGAGCAGTACTTC. Its protein is CASSHSRQVDSYEQYF.

This clone occurred a few times. V is TRBV5-4 and J is TRBJ2-2, with 7 bases lining up with TRBD2. This CDR3 spans 15 amino acids. Looked up from germline, CDR1 is SGHNT and CDR2 is YYREEE (reference sequence). The junction had 5 bases not matched to a gene; V was cut back by 4 bases and J by 2 bases. The CDR3 region is CASSPTSANTGELFF. The CDR3 nucleotides read TGTGCCAGCAGCCCAACTAGCGCAAACACCGGGGAGCTGTTTTTT.

J is TRBJ2-3 and V is TRBV30; D may be TRBD2 (6 bases). Germline CDR1 is GTSNPN and CDR2 is SVGIG (reference sequence). The CDR3 sequence is 14 residues long. V was clipped by 3 bases and J by 4 bases, with 14 bases between them. CDR3 region: CAWSRTGVADTQYF. CDR3 DNA: TGTGCCTGGAGCCGAACGGGAGTTGCAGATACGCAGTATTTT.

This clone was detected a few times. The chain links TRBV7-2 to TRBJ2-7, with 10 bases aligning to TRBD2. This CDR3 contains 18 residues. Germline V lookup: CDR1 SGHTA, CDR2 FQGNSA. Germline trimming cut 1 base from V and 5 bases from J; bases unmatched to any gene: 14. The CDR3 bases are TGTGCCAGCAGCTTAGGGCTGCTTAAGGGACTAGCGCCCAACGAGCAGTACTTC. It yields the protein CASSLGLLKGLAPNEQYF.

This rearrangement joins TRBV5-1 to TRBJ2-5, with TRBD2 as a possible D gene (6 bases). Germline V gene data show CDR1 as SGHRS and CDR2 as YFSETQ. The germline V and J ends were trimmed by 3 bases and 4 bases, with 13 bases remaining between them. The CDR3 is 14 residues long. Here the CDR3 DNA reads TGCGCCAGCAGCTCCGGAACTAGCCGAGAGACCCAGTACTTC. Encoded protein: CASSSGTSRETQYF.

As to this clone: The sample holds other DNA sequences that translate to the same CDR3. This chain uses TRBV2 with TRBJ1-2; D possibly corresponds to TRBD1 (6 bases). Deletions cut 6 bases from V and 8 bases from J, with 13 bases between. The CDR3 has 12 amino acids. Germline loops: CDR1 SNHLY, CDR2 FYNNEI. The CDR3 region has the DNA TGTGCCAGCAGCGAACAGGGAGGCGGCTACACCTTC. Encoded protein: CASSEQGGGYTF.

The V and J genes are TRBV2 and TRBJ2-1, with TRBD2 matching over 7 bases. V shed 6 bases, J shed 8 bases, and the junction held 4 bases outside the gene matches. Looked up from germline, CDR1 is SNHLY and CDR2 is FYNNEI. This CDR3 is 12 amino acids long. CDR3 sequence (DNA): TGTGCCAGCAGCCGGACTAGTGATGAGCAGTTCTTC. This sequence encodes CASSRTSDEQFF.

The sample holds a few counts of this clone. The rearrangement links TRBV6-6 to TRBJ2-4, with a tentative D call TRBD1 (5 bases). CDR3 length: 12 amino acids. Germline values: CDR1 MNHNY, CDR2 SVGAGI (reference sequence). Trimming cost V 8 bases and J 8 bases, with 13 bases left between them. CDR3 region: CASGSLGHIQYF. CDR3 nucleotide sequence: TGTGCCAGCGGAAGCTTGGGGCACATTCAGTACTTC.

This clone was detected a few times. This chain connects TRBV9 to TRBJ1-1; a possible D gene is TRBD1 (6 bases). Trimming pared 0 bases from V and 5 bases from J, leaving 11 bases between. This CDR3 contains 14 residues. CDR1 SGDLS and CDR2 YYNGEE come from the germline V gene. The CDR3 is CASSVAQGRTEAFF. CDR3 DNA: TGTGCCAGCAGCGTAGCTCAGGGGAGAACTGAAGCTTTCTTT.

This clone was recorded a few times. The chain couples TRBV29-1 to TRBJ2-5, with D perhaps TRBD1 (5 bases). The CDR3 consists of 13 residues. The ends were cut back, 4 bases at V and 4 bases at J, with 13 bases in the middle. Per the germline V gene, CDR1 is SQVTM and CDR2 is ANQGSEA. The CDR3 protein is CSVARQQGETQYF. The CDR3 nucleotides read TGCAGCGTTGCTCGACAGCAAGGAGAGACCCAGTACTTC.

V and J are TRBV29-1 and TRBJ2-5; possibly TRBD1 for D (6 bases). Matching the DNA end better, TRBJ2-7 makes the J call doubtful. The germline CDR1 and CDR2 sequences are SQVTM and ANQGSEA. This CDR3 is built from 12 residues. The CDR3: CSVGQDGDEQYF. In DNA form, the CDR3 reads TGCAGCGTTGGACAGGACGGGGACGAGCAGTACTTC.

The chain has TRBV9 and TRBJ2-2; 7 nucleotides align to TRBD1. The CDR3 loop spans 15 amino acids. The germline V gene encodes CDR1 SGDLS and CDR2 YYNGEE. V was pared by 4 bases and J by 4 bases, with 7 bases of the junction left unmatched. DNA of the CDR3: TGTGCCAGCAGCCCTTGGACAGGTACCACCGGGGAGCTGTTTTTT. Amino acids: CASSPWTGTTGELFF.

V usage is TRBV19 and J usage is TRBJ2-1, with TRBD1 identical over 10 bases. The CDR3 sequence is 14 residues long. V dropped 4 bases and J dropped 7; count of bases not matched to a gene: 4. Per the germline V gene, CDR1 is LNHDA and CDR2 is SQIVND (reference sequence). CDR3 protein: CASSNRDRGNEQFF. CDR3 bases: TGTGCCAGTAGTAACCGGGACAGGGGAAATGAGCAGTTCTTC. Based on the CDR3 plus reference TRBV19 and TRBJ2-1, the full variable domain is DGGITQSPKYLFRKEGQNVTLSCEQNLNHDAMYWYRQDPGQGLRLIYYSQIVNDFQKGDIAEGYSVSREKKESFPLTVTSAQKNPTAFYLCASSNRDRGNEQFFGPGTRLTVL.

This clone was seen more than once but under ten times. CDR3 sequence: CASSLRTGRYSPLHF. CDR3 DNA sequence: TGTGCCAGCAGCTTGCGGACAGGAAGGTATTCACCCCTCCACTTT. V usage is TRBV7-2 and J usage is TRBJ1-6, with 7 bases that match TRBD1. Trimming at V came to 3 bases and at J to 8 bases, leaving 7 bases not matched to a gene. Germline CDR1 and CDR2: SGHTA and FQGNSA. The CDR3 is made up of 15 amino acids.

This clone has only a few counts. The chain couples TRBV7-6 to TRBJ2-6; a possible D gene is TRBD1 (6 bases). V dropped 2 bases and J dropped 2 bases, with 10 bases sitting between them. CDR3 length: 16 amino acids. The germline V gene encodes CDR1 SGHVS and CDR2 FNYEAQ. The CDR3 sequence: CASSLFSGAGANVLTF. The CDR3 nucleotides are TGTGCCAGCAGCTTATTCTCAGGGGCTGGGGCCAACGTCCTGACTTTC.

CDR3 in DNA: TGTGCCAGCAGTTCTTCAGGGCTGGACTATGGCTACACCTTC. Amino acid sequence: CASSSSGLDYGYTF. This rearrangement joins TRBV28 to TRBJ1-2; D may be TRBD1 (5 bases). Germline loops: CDR1 MDHEN, CDR2 SYDVKM. The CDR3 loop spans 14 amino acids. Trimming left V 4 bases short and J 3 bases short, with 12 bases between.

V gene TRBV4-2 combines with J gene TRBJ1-2; no reliable D call. With 1 base removed from V and 1 base from J, the gap between germline ends came to 19 bases. CDR1 and CDR2 (germline): LGHNA, YNFKEQ. The CDR3 spans 18 residues. The CDR3 is CASSQAARRKEINYGYTF. The CDR3 nucleotides read TGTGCCAGCAGCCAAGCCGCTCGGAGGAAAGAGATTAACTATGGCTACACCTTC.

This clone has a handful of counts. This chain uses TRBV30 with TRBJ2-1; the match to TRBD1 covers 10 bases. CDR1 and CDR2 from the germline V gene are GTSNPN and SVGIG (reference sequence). Germline trimming cut 5 bases from V and 4 bases from J; bases unmatched to any gene: 5. The CDR3 extends over 14 amino acids. The DNA for the CDR3 is TGTGCCTGGGACCGGGACAGGGGATACAATGAGCAGTTCTTC. Its translation is CAWDRDRGYNEQFF.